These 11 T cell receptor beta chains originate from one sample sequenced in a study of CD4 T cells in relation to SARS-CoV-2 and coronaviruses. Sequencing used immunoSEQ multiplex PCR; TCRdb keeps in-frame clones, though not all of them. This table holds around 41,000 clones, nearly 85% found once. These TCRs are of unknown antigen specificity. Sequencing was carried out using naive CD4+ T cells from PBMCs, cultured in vitro. The subset was: naive CD4+ T cells isolated by negative enrichment. These receptors all stem from an adult with COVID-19.

This clone was detected a few times. V is TRBV11-1 and J is TRBJ2-5, with a weak D call TRBD1 (5 bases). Germline V gene data show CDR1 as SGHAT and CDR2 as FQDESV (reference sequence). The CDR3 is made up of 14 amino acids. V was shortened by 4 bases and J by 2 bases, with 11 bases between the two germline ends. CDR3 loop: CASSYDRQQETQYF. The CDR3 DNA is TGTGCCAGCAGCTACGACAGACAGCAAGAGACCCAGTACTTC.

The chain links TRBV6-5 to TRBJ2-4, with D maybe TRBD2 (5 bases). CDR1 is MNHEY and CDR2 is SVGAGI in the germline V gene. The V and J ends lost 8 bases and 2 bases respectively, with 16 bases between them. The CDR3 has 15 residues. The CDR3 sequence is CASSRGQIPKNIQYF. The CDR3 DNA is TGTGCCAGCTCTCGGGGTCAAATTCCCAAAAACATTCAGTACTTC.

This rearrangement joins TRBV28 to TRBJ2-3; 8 bases map to TRBD2. Germline trimming cut 7 bases from V and 5 bases from J; bases unmatched to any gene: 8. From germline, CDR1 is MDHEN and CDR2 SYDVKM. CDR3 length: 14 residues. The chain's CDR3 is CASNIPLAGDTQYF. The DNA for the CDR3 is TGTGCCAGCAATATCCCGCTAGCGGGAGATACGCAGTATTTT.

The V and J genes are TRBV7-2 and TRBJ2-7, with D unclear. This CDR3 spans 16 amino acids. Germline V gene lookup returns CDR1 SGHTA and CDR2 FQGNSA. V was cut by 0 bases and J by 0 bases, with 12 bases left in between. The CDR3 loop reads CASSLAPGILSYEQYF. CDR3 DNA sequence: TGTGCCAGCAGCTTAGCCCCAGGTATCCTCTCCTACGAGCAGTACTTC.

V gene TRBV12-3 or TRBV12-4 combines with J gene TRBJ2-5; TRBD1 might be the D (5 bases). The CDR3 covers 11 residues. Trimming cost V 2 bases and J 7 bases, with 5 bases left between them. The CDR3 region is CASSLTGTQYF. The DNA of the CDR3 is TGTGCCAGCAGTTTAACAGGGACCCAGTACTTC.

The rearrangement uses TRBV19 and TRBJ2-3, with TRBD2 identical over 8 bases. V was pared by 5 bases and J by 4 bases, with 8 bases of the junction left unmatched. The CDR3 covers 15 residues. Germline V CDR1 and CDR2: LNHDA, SQIVND (reference sequence). CDR3 coding DNA: TGTGCCAGTAGTTGGGCTAGCGGGCGAGCAGATACGCAGTATTTT. Its protein is CASSWASGRADTQYF.

The chain employs TRBV7-3 and TRBJ2-2; D unclear. V lost 1 base to trimming and J lost 2 bases, with 8 bases between them. Per germline, CDR1 SGHTA and CDR2 FQGTGA. The CDR3 is made up of 15 amino acids. The CDR3 protein is CASSLISLNTGELFF. CDR3 nucleotide sequence: TGTGCCAGCAGCTTAATTAGCCTAAACACCGGGGAGCTGTTTTTT.

The chain links TRBV7-2 to TRBJ1-4; 7 bases agree with TRBD1. V was pared by 2 bases and J by 7 bases, with 4 bases of the junction left unmatched. The germline V gene encodes CDR1 SGHTA and CDR2 FQGNSA. CDR3 length: 14 residues. The CDR3 region is CASSLMAGGEKLFF. The CDR3 nucleotides read TGTGCCAGCAGCTTAATGGCAGGGGGTGAAAAACTGTTTTTT. Supplemented by reference TRBV7-2 and TRBJ1-4, the full variable domain reads GAGVSQSPSNKVTEKGKDVELRCDPISGHTALYWYRQSLGQGLEFLIYFQGNSAPDKSGLPSDRFSAERTGGSVSTLTIQRTQQEDSAVYLCASSLMAGGEKLFFGSGTQLSVL.

This sequence joins TRBV6-2 or TRBV6-3 and TRBJ1-5, with D possibly matching TRBD1 (6 bases). Trimming cost V 2 bases and J 7 bases, with 12 bases left between them. Germline V CDR1 and CDR2: MNHEY, SVGEGT. The CDR3 consists of 14 residues. The CDR3: CASSYVGGRQPQHF. The CDR3 DNA sequence: TGTGCCAGCAGTTACGTCGGGGGGCGACAGCCCCAGCATTTT.

This chain links TRBV19 with TRBJ2-6, with D possibly being TRBD1 (5 bases). The length of the CDR3 is 17 residues. CDR1 is LNHDA, CDR2 SQIVND, per germline (reference sequence). Trimming stripped 7 bases from V and 0 bases from J, with 16 bases between. DNA for the CDR3: TGTGCCAGTACAAGGGGTCCCCTGAGCTCTGGGGCCAACGTCCTGACTTTC. Protein: CASTRGPLSSGANVLTF.

The chain employs TRBV28 and TRBJ2-1, with D possibly being TRBD2 (6 bases). V was clipped by 6 bases and J by 4 bases, with 10 bases between them. The CDR3 runs to 13 residues. CDR1 is MDHEN and CDR2 is SYDVKM in the germline V gene. CDR3: CASSNAGYNEQFF. Here the CDR3 DNA reads TGTGCCAGCAGCAACGCGGGGTACAATGAGCAGTTCTTC.